A single sample gave rise to the 4 T cell receptor beta chains below, sequenced in a study of PD-L1 blockade in urothelial cancer. The time point is: peripheral blood 6 weeks after treatment start. Some clones are missing from TCRdb's copy, which holds only in-frame ones; the method was immunoSEQ multiplex PCR. The sample shows about 90,000 clones, roughly 80% of them seen only once. The input for sequencing was PBMCs, taken around atezolizumab (anti-PD-L1) treatment. The source is an older man with urothelial cancer.

The chain recombines TRBV30 with TRBJ2-7; a weak D match, TRBD2 (5 bases). V lost 2 bases, J lost 3 bases, and 20 bases lay in between. This CDR3 comprises 16 residues. The germline V gene has CDR1 GTSNPN and CDR2 SVGIG (reference sequence). The CDR3 reads CAWSIILAGGGYEQYF. CDR3 in DNA: TGTGCCTGGAGTATAATTTTGGCAGGAGGAGGCTACGAGCAGTACTTC.

V gene TRBV21-1 combines with J gene TRBJ2-1; the table assigns TRBD2, which was not confirmed against the DNA. TRBV21-1 is recorded as a pseudogene. This CDR3 is built from 17 residues. The DNA of the CDR3 is TGTGCCAGCAGCAAAGATCCAGCGGCGGGGGTGGGCAATGAGCAGTTCTTC. Translated: CASSKDPAAGVGNEQFF.

The gene calls are TRBV14 and TRBJ2-7, with D possibly TRBD1 on 5 matching bases. This CDR3 contains 15 residues. The V gene's germline CDR1 is SGHDN and CDR2 FVKESK. The V and J ends lost 2 bases and 3 bases respectively, with 14 bases between them. The CDR3 region is CASSQLGGQNYEQYF. Written as DNA, the CDR3 is TGTGCCAGCAGCCAACTGGGCGGACAAAACTACGAGCAGTACTTC.

This clone was observed a handful of times. The V and J genes are TRBV9 and TRBJ2-7; 11 bases align to TRBD2. V lost 10 bases, J lost 6 bases, and 18 bases stayed unmatched. CDR3 length: 16 amino acids. Germline CDR1 is SGDLS and CDR2 is YYNGEE. CDR3 sequence reads: CASAGLAEREIREQYF. The CDR3 coding sequence is TGTGCCTCCGCGGGACTAGCGGAGAGGGAAATTCGCGAGCAGTACTTC.